This T cell receptor beta chain derives from a study of shared clonotypes between healthy human individuals. Regarding the study as a whole: Blood alone was sampled, and tissue repertoires likely differ.

In regard to this clone: What it binds is not known.

Profiling relied on immunoSEQ multiplex PCR, and the TCRdb table lists in-frame clones only, not all of them. The sample includes millions of clones, over 85% seen only once; the top ten take roughly 0.13%. The sequenced sample consisted of naive CD4+ T cells sorted from blood. As to subset: CD45RA+ positively selected. The sequence came from a man between 18 and 35 years old in good health.

In DNA form, the CDR3 reads TGTGCCAGCAGCTTGACTAGCGGGGAGGCGAATGAGCAGTTCTTC. Its translation: CASSLTSGEANEQFF. The V gene is TRBV5-4, the J gene TRBJ2-1, with 10 nucleotides matching TRBD2. This CDR3 is built from 15 residues. The V and J ends lost 1 base and 7 bases, in that order; junction bases with no gene match: 5. In germline, CDR1 is SGHNT, CDR2 YYREEE (reference sequence).